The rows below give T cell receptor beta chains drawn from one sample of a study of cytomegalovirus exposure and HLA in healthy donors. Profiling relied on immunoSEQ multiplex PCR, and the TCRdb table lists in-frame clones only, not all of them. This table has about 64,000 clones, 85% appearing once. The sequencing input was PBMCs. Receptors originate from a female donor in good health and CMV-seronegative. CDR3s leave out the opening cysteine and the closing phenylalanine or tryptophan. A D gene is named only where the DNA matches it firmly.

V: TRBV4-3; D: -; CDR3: ASSQEVTFFGEQY
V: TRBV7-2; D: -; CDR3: ASSLGGNTGELF
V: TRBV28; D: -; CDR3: ASTTLRGTENYEQY
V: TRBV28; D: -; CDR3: ASRRRTDPKNEQF
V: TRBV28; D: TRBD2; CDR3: ASSFGRGGVQETQY
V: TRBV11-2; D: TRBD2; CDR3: ASSLVDQRGTPLLYEQY
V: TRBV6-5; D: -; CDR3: ASSYGQNTEAF
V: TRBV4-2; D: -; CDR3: ASSQQGGGDEQF
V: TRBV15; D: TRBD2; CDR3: ATSRDRGLAYEQY
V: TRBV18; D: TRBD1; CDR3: ASSQPTGQSSNTGELF
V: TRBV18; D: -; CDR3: ASSPGRTTMNTEAF
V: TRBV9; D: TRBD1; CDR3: ASSVAPQGARETQY
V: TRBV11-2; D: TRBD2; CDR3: ASTLTGLAARETQY
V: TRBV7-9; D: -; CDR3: SSSLVGDQPQH
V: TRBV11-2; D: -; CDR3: ASSGTGNEQF
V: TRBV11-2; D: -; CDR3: ASSLAAGVDTIY
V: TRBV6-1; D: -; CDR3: ASSVQGGAYEQY
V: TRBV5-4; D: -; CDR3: ASSLRRGMNTEAF
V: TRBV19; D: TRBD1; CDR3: ASSSRQGEF
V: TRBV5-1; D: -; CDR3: ASSSGASYEQY
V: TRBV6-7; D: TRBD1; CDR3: ASSYRGLQGFTEAF
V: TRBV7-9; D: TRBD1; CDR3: ASSFGTGPYSNQPQH
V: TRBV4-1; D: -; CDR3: ASSQVVRGRSYEQY
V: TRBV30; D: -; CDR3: AFDTNNEKLF
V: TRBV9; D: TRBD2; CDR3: ASTQGGSEQF
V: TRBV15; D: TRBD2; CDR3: ATSILGTSGRNEQF
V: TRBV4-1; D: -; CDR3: ASSPPLGLEQY
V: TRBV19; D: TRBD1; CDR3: ASRDRAKSNEKLF
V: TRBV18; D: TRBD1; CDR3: ASSPSGQGNSPLH
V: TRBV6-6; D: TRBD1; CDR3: ASRDPGQVHNEQF
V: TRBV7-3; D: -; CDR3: ASSLTSRQGEAF
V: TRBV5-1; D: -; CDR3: ASSLDAGPYEQY
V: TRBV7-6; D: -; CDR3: ASSAGGTDQPQH
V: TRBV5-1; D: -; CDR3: ASSPESGYEQY
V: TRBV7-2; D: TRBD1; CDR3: ASSPGQGGQPQH
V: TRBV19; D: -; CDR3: ASSIGQSKAKNSQY
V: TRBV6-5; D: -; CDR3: ASSSAKGPEREKLF
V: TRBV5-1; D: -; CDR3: ASSLDRSFGTEAF
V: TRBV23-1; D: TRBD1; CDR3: ASSQFRDRATRRVGEPRSPLH
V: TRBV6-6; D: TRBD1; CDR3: ASSYPTGGDWSPLH
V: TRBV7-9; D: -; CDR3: ASSLVGEQY
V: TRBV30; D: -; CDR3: AWSGGRGSGEQY
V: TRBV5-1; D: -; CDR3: ASSLGGVATNEKLF
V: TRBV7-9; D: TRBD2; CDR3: ASSSYLSGRATDTQY
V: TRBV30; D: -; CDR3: AGGGVGGYGYT
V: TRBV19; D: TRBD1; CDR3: ASRLTGSYEQY
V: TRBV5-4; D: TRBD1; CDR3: ASRATGTGGSGNTIY